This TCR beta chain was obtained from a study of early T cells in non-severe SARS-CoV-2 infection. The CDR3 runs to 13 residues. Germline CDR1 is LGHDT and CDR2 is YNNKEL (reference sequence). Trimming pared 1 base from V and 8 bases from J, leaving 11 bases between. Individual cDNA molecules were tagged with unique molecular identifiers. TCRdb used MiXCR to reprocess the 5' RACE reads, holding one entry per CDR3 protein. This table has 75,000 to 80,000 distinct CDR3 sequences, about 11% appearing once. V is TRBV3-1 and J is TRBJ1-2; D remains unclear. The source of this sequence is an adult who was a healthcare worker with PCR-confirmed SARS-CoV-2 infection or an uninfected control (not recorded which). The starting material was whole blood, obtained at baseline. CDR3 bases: TGTGCCAGCAGCCAAGGAGGGTTTTACGGCTACACCTTC. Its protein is CASSQGGFYGYTF.